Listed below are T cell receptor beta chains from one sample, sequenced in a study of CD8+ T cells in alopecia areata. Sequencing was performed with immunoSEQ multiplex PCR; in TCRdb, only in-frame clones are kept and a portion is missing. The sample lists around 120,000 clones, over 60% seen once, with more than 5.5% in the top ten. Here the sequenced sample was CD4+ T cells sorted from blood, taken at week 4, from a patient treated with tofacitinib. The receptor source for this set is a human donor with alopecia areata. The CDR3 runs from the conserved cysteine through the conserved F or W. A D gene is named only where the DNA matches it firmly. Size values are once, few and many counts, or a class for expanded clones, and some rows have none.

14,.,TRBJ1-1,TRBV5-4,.,CASSLTLMLTEAFF,TGTGCCAGCAGTTTGACCCTTATGCTCACTGAAGCTTTCTTT
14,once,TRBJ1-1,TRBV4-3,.,CASSQDFGDTEAFF,TGCGCCAGCAGCCAAGATTTCGGGGACACTGAAGCTTTCTTT
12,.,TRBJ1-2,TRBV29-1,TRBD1,CSVPTGNYGYTF,TGCAGCGTCCCGACAGGGAACTATGGCTACACCTTC
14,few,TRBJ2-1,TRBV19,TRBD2,CASSNREGIDEQFF,TGTGCCAGTAGTAACCGGGAGGGGATAGATGAGCAGTTCTTC
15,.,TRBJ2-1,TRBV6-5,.,CASSYRAGTYNEQFF,TGTGCCAGCAGTTACAGGGCAGGAACCTACAATGAGCAGTTCTTC
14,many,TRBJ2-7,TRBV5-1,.,CASSGFGKPYEQYF,TGCGCCAGCAGCGGATTCGGGAAACCCTACGAGCAGTACTTC
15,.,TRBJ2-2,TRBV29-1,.,CSVGLGDSNTGELFF,TGCAGCGTTGGACTCGGGGACTCGAACACCGGGGAGCTGTTTTTT
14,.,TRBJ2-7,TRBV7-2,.,CASSPHGVTYEQYF,TGTGCCAGCAGTCCACACGGGGTGACCTACGAGCAGTACTTC
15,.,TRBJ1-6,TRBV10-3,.,CAISEYEAYNSPLHF,TGTGCCATCAGTGAGTATGAAGCATATAATTCACCCCTCCACTTT
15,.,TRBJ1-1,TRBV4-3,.,CASSQERRYRAEAFF,TGCGCCAGCAGCCAAGAGCGTAGGTACAGGGCTGAAGCTTTCTTT
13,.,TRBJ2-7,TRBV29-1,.,CSVQPGLSYEQYF,TGCAGCGTTCAACCGGGCCTCTCCTACGAGCAGTACTTC
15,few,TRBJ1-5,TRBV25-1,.,CASGPAGSGNQPQHF,TGTGCCAGCGGCCCTGCGGGCTCGGGCAATCAGCCCCAGCATTTT
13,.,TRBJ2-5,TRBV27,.,CASSLMGTETQYF,TGTGCCAGCAGTTTAATGGGGACAGAGACCCAGTACTTC
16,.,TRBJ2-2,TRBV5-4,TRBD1,CASSPDRAPNTGELFF,TGTGCCAGCAGTCCAGACAGGGCCCCGAACACCGGGGAGCTGTTTTTT
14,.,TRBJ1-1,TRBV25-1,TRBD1,CASQTTGENTEAFF,TGTGCCAGCCAAACGACAGGGGAGAACACTGAAGCTTTCTTT
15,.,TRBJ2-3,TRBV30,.,CAWSVGGASADTQYF,TGTGCCTGGAGTGTAGGAGGGGCGTCCGCAGATACGCAGTATTTT
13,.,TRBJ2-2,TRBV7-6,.,CASSLSSTGELFF,TGTGCCAGCAGCTTAAGTAGCACCGGGGAGCTGTTTTTT
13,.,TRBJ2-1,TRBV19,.,CASNPIGGNEQFF,TGTGCCAGCAACCCGATCGGGGGAAATGAGCAGTTCTTC
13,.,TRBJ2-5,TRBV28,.,CASSEGERETQYF,TGTGCCAGCAGCGAGGGGGAGAGGGAGACCCAGTACTTC
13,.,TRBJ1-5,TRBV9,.,CASSVDSEQPQHF,TGTGCCAGCAGCGTAGACTCGGAGCAGCCCCAGCATTTT
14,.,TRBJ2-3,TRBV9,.,CASSVGPHTDTQYF,TGTGCCAGCAGCGTGGGACCGCACACAGATACGCAGTATTTT
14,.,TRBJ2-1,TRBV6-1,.,CASSESDIREEQFF,TGTGCCAGCAGTGAATCCGACATCCGGGAGGAGCAGTTCTTC
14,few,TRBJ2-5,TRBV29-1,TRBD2,CSVDGASGQETQYF,TGCAGCGTTGATGGTGCTAGCGGACAAGAGACCCAGTACTTC
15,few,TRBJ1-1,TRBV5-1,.,CASSQLPAADTEAFF,TGCGCCAGCAGCCAGCTGCCGGCCGCGGACACTGAAGCTTTCTTT
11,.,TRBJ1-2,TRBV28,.,CATRARVGYTF,TGTGCCACCAGAGCCCGGGTTGGCTACACCTTC
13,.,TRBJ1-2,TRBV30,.,CAWSVGGADGYTF,TGTGCCTGGAGTGTCGGGGGCGCGGATGGCTACACCTTC
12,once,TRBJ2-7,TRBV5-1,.,CASSLAGNEQYF,TGCGCCAGCAGCTTGGCAGGGAACGAGCAGTACTTC
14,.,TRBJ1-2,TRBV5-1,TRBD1,CASSFGTARYGYTF,TGCGCCAGCAGCTTTGGGACAGCAAGATATGGCTACACCTTC
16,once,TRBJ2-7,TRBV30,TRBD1,CAWSVGSGTGTYEQYF,TGTGCCTGGAGTGTGGGTTCGGGGACAGGGACCTACGAGCAGTACTTC
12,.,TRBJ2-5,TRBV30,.,CAWSVVLETQYF,TGTGCCTGGAGTGTAGTTCTGGAGACCCAGTACTTC
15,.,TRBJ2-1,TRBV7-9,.,CASSFIREYDDEQFF,TGTGCCAGCAGCTTCATCCGCGAATATGACGATGAGCAGTTCTTC
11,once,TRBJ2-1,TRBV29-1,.,CSVEDWGEQFF,TGCAGCGTTGAAGATTGGGGAGAGCAGTTCTTC
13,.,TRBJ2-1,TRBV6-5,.,CASSYSNTNEQFF,TGTGCCAGCAGTTACTCGAACACCAATGAGCAGTTCTTC
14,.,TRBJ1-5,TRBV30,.,CAWSAGSSNQPQHF,TGTGCCTGGAGTGCCGGCAGTAGCAATCAGCCCCAGCATTTT
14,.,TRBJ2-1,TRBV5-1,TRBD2,CASSPGLADNEQFF,TGCGCCAGCAGCCCCGGACTAGCGGACAATGAGCAGTTCTTC
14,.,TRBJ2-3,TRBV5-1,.,CASSYEGYTDTQYF,TGCGCCAGCAGCTATGAGGGGTACACAGATACGCAGTATTTT
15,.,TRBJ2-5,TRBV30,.,CAWRSGLEHQETQYF,TGTGCCTGGAGATCCGGGCTAGAACACCAAGAGACCCAGTACTTC
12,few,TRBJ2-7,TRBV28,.,CASSLSRYEQYF,TGTGCCAGCAGTTTGAGCCGCTACGAGCAGTACTTC
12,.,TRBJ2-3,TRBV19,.,CASSFDPDTQYF,TGTGCCAGTAGCTTCGACCCCGATACGCAGTATTTT